These 29 T cell receptor beta chains came from one sample sequenced in a study of spatial heterogeneity in lung cancer. TCRdb re-called the 5' RACE reads through MiXCR, storing one row per CDR3 protein. Of approximately 43,000 distinct CDR3 sequences in the sample, over 9.5% were seen once. The time point here: blood at routine non-recurrence follow-up after resection. The specimen comprised PBMCs, sampled at follow-up. The receptors derive from a female donor with early-stage non-small cell lung cancer.

The CDR3 is CSVEGGATFYTDTQYF. The CDR3 DNA reads as TGCAGCGTTGAAGGAGGGGCGACCTTCTACACAGATACGCAGTATTTT. The chain employs TRBV29-1 and TRBJ2-3, with D perhaps assigned TRBD1 or TRBD2 (5 bases each). V lost 1 base to trimming and J lost 2 bases, with 16 bases between them. From germline, CDR1 is SQVTM and CDR2 ANQGSEA. CDR3 length: 16 residues.

This clonotype was observed a few times. One end of the junction varies from germline; a read error may be responsible. This chain uses TRBV5-1 with TRBJ2-5; TRBD1 matches at 7 bases. Per germline, CDR1 SGHRS and CDR2 YFSETQ. The length of the CDR3 is 15 residues. CDR3 in DNA: TGCGCCAACAGCTCCCTATGGACAGGCGAAGAGACCCAGTACTTC. It codes for CANSSLWTGEETQYF.

With respect to this clonotype: This could be a read error, since a much larger clone is one nucleotide away. This chain uses TRBV6-4 with TRBJ1-2; D gene ambiguous. The CDR3 has 12 residues. The germline CDR1 and CDR2 sequences are MRHNA and SNTAGT. The CDR3, as DNA: TGTGCCAGCCGTGGGTCCCGGGATGGCTGCACCTTC. This translates into CASRGSRDGCTF.

This clonotype occurred many times. The chain combines TRBV4-1 with TRBJ1-4; 7 nucleotides agree with TRBD1. CDR1 is MGHRA and CDR2 is YSYEKL in the germline V gene. The trim removed 5 bases at V and 2 bases at J, leaving 11 bases unmatched. This CDR3 region has 17 residues. In DNA, the CDR3 is TGCGCCAGCAGCTATCCGGGACAGCGGGGGACTAATGAAAAACTGTTTTTT. Translating gives CASSYPGQRGTNEKLFF.

This clonotype has ten or more counts. The chain recombines TRBV11-2 with TRBJ2-5; the match to TRBD2 covers 9 bases. Unmatched junction bases numbered 6, after V lost 5 bases and J lost 5 bases. Germline values: CDR1 SGHAT, CDR2 FQNNGV. This CDR3 comprises 14 residues. As DNA, the CDR3 is TGTGCCAGCAGCCGCGGGGGGGCCACGGAGACCCAGTACTTC. It yields the protein CASSRGGATETQYF.

This clonotype was observed at least ten times. CDR3 sequence (DNA): TGTGCCAGCACCAGGCAGGGATCCGGCGGCTACACCTTC. Its translation: CASTRQGSGGYTF. The rearrangement links TRBV28 to TRBJ1-2; D is possibly TRBD1 (5 bases). Looked up from germline, CDR1 is MDHEN and CDR2 is SYDVKM. V was pared by 7 bases and J by 8 bases, with 17 bases between. The CDR3 has 13 amino acids.

There are a few counts of this clonotype. The chain employs TRBV7-6 and TRBJ2-1, with D possibly TRBD2 on 7 matching bases. Germline V gene sequence: CDR1 SGHVS, CDR2 FNYEAQ. The CDR3 extends over 16 amino acids. V lost 5 bases to trimming and J lost 7 bases, with 21 bases between them. CDR3 amino acids: CASSRSLAEGGNEQFF. The DNA for the CDR3 is TGTGCCAGCAGCCGGTCTCTAGCGGAGGGGGGGAATGAGCAGTTCTTC.

Ten or more counts support this clonotype. The rearrangement uses TRBV29-1 and TRBJ2-5; weak D call: TRBD1 (6 bases). Looked up from germline, CDR1 is SQVTM and CDR2 is ANQGSEA. V lost 6 bases to trimming and J lost 3 bases, with 11 bases between them. The CDR3 has 12 residues. Here the CDR3 reads CSVHTGKETQYF. Written as DNA, the CDR3 is TGCAGCGTCCACACAGGGAAAGAGACCCAGTACTTC. The full variable domain, rest sourced from reference TRBV29-1 and TRBJ2-5, is SAVISQKPSRDICQRGTSLTIQCQVDSQVTMMFWYRQQPGQSLTLIATANQGSEATYESGFVIDKFPISRPNLTFSTLTVSNMSPEDSSIYLCSVHTGKETQYFGPGTRLLVL.

This clonotype was counted at least ten times. The V call is TRBV9, the J call TRBJ2-5; TRBD1 might be the D (6 bases). V lost 3 bases, J lost 1 base, and 16 bases lay in between. There are 16 residues in the CDR3. The germline V gene has CDR1 SGDLS and CDR2 YYNGEE. The CDR3 nucleotides read TGTGCCAGCAGCGCCGGACCGGGACACTTCCAAGAGACCCAGTACTTC. The encoded protein is CASSAGPGHFQETQYF.

This clonotype was detected many times. The gene calls are TRBV3-1 and TRBJ1-6; D gene uncertain. Germline V gives CDR1 LGHDT, CDR2 YNNKEL (reference sequence). This CDR3 region has 12 residues. V was pared by 4 bases and J by 11 bases, with 9 bases between. CDR3 bases: TGTGCCAGCAGCCTACCAGAGACACCCCTCCACTTT. Protein product: CASSLPETPLHF.

V is TRBV19 and J is TRBJ1-1, with D maybe TRBD1 (6 bases). With 7 bases removed from V and 3 bases from J, the gap between germline ends came to 15 bases. The germline gives CDR1 LNHDA, CDR2 SQIVND (reference sequence). This CDR3 has 14 residues. The chain's CDR3 is CASKETGSDTEAFF. The CDR3 DNA sequence: TGTGCCAGTAAGGAAACAGGGTCCGACACTGAAGCTTTCTTT.

V is TRBV6-1 and J is TRBJ1-1; D remains unclear. V gave up 7 bases and J gave up 4 bases, with 19 bases separating them. The CDR3 runs to 15 residues. CDR1 and CDR2 from the germline V gene are MNHNS and SASEGT. The CDR3 region has the DNA TGTGCCAGCACCCCCTTGGGAGGGAAGGCCACTGAAGCTTTCTTT. It codes for CASTPLGGKATEAFF.

This clonotype was seen a handful of times. The chain has TRBV10-2 and TRBJ2-7; D is uncertain. The V end lost 10 bases, the J end lost 6 bases, and 25 bases lay between the germline ends. From germline, CDR1 is WSHSY and CDR2 SAAADI. This CDR3 region has 15 residues. In DNA, the CDR3 is TGCGCCACCTCCCGATCCGGCTCCCTACCCCCCGAGCAGTACTTC. This translates into CATSRSGSLPPEQYF.

The chain uses TRBV5-5 and TRBJ1-2; D unclear. The V gene's germline CDR1 is SGHKS and CDR2 YYEKEE (reference sequence). Trimming took off 7 bases at V and 2 bases at J, with 9 bases between the two ends. This CDR3 is built from 12 residues. CDR3: CASGIRNYGYTF. CDR3 sequence (DNA): TGTGCCAGCGGAATCAGGAACTATGGCTACACCTTC.

The chain is built from TRBV20-1 and TRBJ2-3, with TRBD2 matching 9 bases. Losses at the gene ends were 3 bases for V and 6 bases for J; bases not matched to a gene: 19. Germline values: CDR1 DFQATT, CDR2 SNEGSKA (reference sequence). The CDR3 spans 18 residues. CDR3 sequence (DNA): TGCAGTGCTAGTTCGCTAGCGGGGACCCCAGAGGATGGTGATACGCAGTATTTT. It yields the protein CSASSLAGTPEDGDTQYF.

This clonotype was counted at least ten times. The chain couples TRBV29-1 to TRBJ2-3, with D possibly matching TRBD1 (5 bases). Deletions cut 7 bases from V and 5 bases from J, with 16 bases between. The CDR3 runs to 13 residues. The germline CDR1 and CDR2 sequences are SQVTM and ANQGSEA. CDR3 sequence: CSAPVGAGDTQYF. The CDR3 bases are TGCAGCGCCCCCGTTGGGGCAGGAGATACGCAGTATTTT.

This clonotype was seen at least ten times. The V call is TRBV10-3, the J call TRBJ2-7, with a weak D call TRBD1 (6 bases). The V gene lost 10 bases and the J gene lost 2 bases, with 12 bases spanning the gap. In germline, CDR1 is ENHRY, CDR2 SYGVKD. This CDR3 has 12 amino acids. The CDR3 DNA is TGTGCCAGTACAGGGTCGGCCTACGAGCAGTACTTC. This sequence encodes CASTGSAYEQYF.

This clonotype was seen at least ten times. This chain connects TRBV24-1 to TRBJ1-5; D is ambiguous. Trimming stripped 4 bases from V and 11 bases from J, with 14 bases between. There are 13 residues in the CDR3. Germline CDR1 reads KGHDR; CDR2 reads SFDVKD. The chain's CDR3 is CATSDGPDETQHF. As DNA, the CDR3 is TGTGCCACCAGTGACGGGCCGGACGAAACCCAGCATTTT.

This clonotype has only a few counts. Here the CDR3 DNA reads TGTGCCAGCAGCCCGGGCCTCATGGGCCTCTCTGGAAACACCATATATTTT. Amino acid sequence: CASSPGLMGLSGNTIYF. V is TRBV5-4 and J is TRBJ1-3, with D unresolved. Trimming took 4 bases from V and 0 from J, leaving 17 bases between them. Germline V lookup: CDR1 SGHNT, CDR2 YYREEE (reference sequence). CDR3 length: 17 residues.

This clonotype was counted between two and nine times. The chain combines TRBV3-1 with TRBJ2-3; D perhaps matches TRBD2 (6 bases). Trimming removed 0 bases at V and 2 bases at J, with 6 bases between. Germline V CDR1 and CDR2: LGHDT, YNNKEL (reference sequence). The CDR3 has 14 amino acids. The CDR3 nucleotides are TGTGCCAGCAGCCAAGAGGACTACACAGATACGCAGTATTTT. Its protein is CASSQEDYTDTQYF.

The chain recombines TRBV7-9 with TRBJ2-3; 8 nucleotides agree with TRBD2. The CDR3 is 16 amino acids. The V and J ends lost 4 bases and 6 bases, in that order; junction bases with no gene match: 12. Germline assignment: CDR1 SEHNR and CDR2 FQNEAQ (reference sequence). DNA for the CDR3: TGTGCCAGCAGCTCGCCGCCGGGACTAGGTCGGGATACGCAGTATTTT. It specifies CASSSPPGLGRDTQYF.

This chain links TRBV5-1 with TRBJ2-1, with TRBD1 matching 7 bases. The CDR3 contains 16 residues. Germline V gives CDR1 SGHRS, CDR2 YFSETQ. J gave up 2 bases and V 0 bases, and 5 bases lay outside the gene matches. The CDR3 DNA sequence: TGCGCCAGCAGCTTGGCCGCCGGGACAGCCTACAATGAGCAGTTCTTC. Amino acids: CASSLAAGTAYNEQFF.

This clonotype was found many times. The chain joins TRBV5-1 to TRBJ1-1, with D hard to call. Trimming stripped 4 bases from V and 3 bases from J, with 10 bases between. The CDR3 has 13 amino acids. The V gene's germline CDR1 is SGHRS and CDR2 YFSETQ. The DNA of the CDR3 is TGCGCCAGCAGCCTTGCGGATTACACTGAAGCTTTCTTT. It yields the protein CASSLADYTEAFF.

This clonotype turned up a few times. CDR3 bases: TGCGCCAGCAGCTTGGATTGGGGTGAGCAGTTCTTC. This gives the protein CASSLDWGEQFF. The chain employs TRBV5-1 and TRBJ2-1; D is uncertain. Trimming left V 0 bases short and J 9 bases short, with 7 bases between. The CDR3 has 12 residues. Germline CDR1 is SGHRS and CDR2 is YFSETQ.

This clonotype was seen a handful of times. The chain employs TRBV4-3 and TRBJ1-1; TRBD1 matches at 9 bases. The germline V gene has CDR1 LGHNA and CDR2 YSLEER. CDR3 length: 14 amino acids. V lost 5 bases to trimming and J lost 3 bases; unmatched junction nucleotides: 4. This chain's CDR3 is CASSLRTGDTEAFF. DNA of the CDR3: TGCGCCAGCAGCTTGCGGACAGGGGACACTGAAGCTTTCTTT.

This clonotype was counted many times. This rearrangement joins TRBV6-5 to TRBJ2-3; 8 bases are a match to TRBD2. V was pared by 6 bases and J by 14 bases, with 13 bases of the junction left unmatched. CDR1 is MNHEY and CDR2 is SVGAGI in the germline V gene. The CDR3 loop spans 13 amino acids. For the CDR3, the DNA is TGTGCCAGCAGGACCGGACTAGCCCCCGCGTGGTATTTT. It encodes CASRTGLAPAWYF.

This clonotype has only a few counts. The chain is built from TRBV4-1 and TRBJ2-7; D not resolved. This CDR3 has 12 residues. Germline V gene data show CDR1 as MGHRA and CDR2 as YSYEKL. With 1 base removed from V and 2 bases from J, the gap between germline ends came to 3 bases. This CDR3 reads CASSQVAYEQYF. CDR3 bases: TGCGCCAGCAGCCAAGTCGCCTACGAGCAGTACTTC.

This clonotype has just a few counts. This sequence joins TRBV29-1 and TRBJ2-1; 9 bases are shared with TRBD1. CDR1 and CDR2 from the germline V gene are SQVTM and ANQGSEA. The V segment lost 1 base and the J segment 4 bases; nucleotides outside the gene matches: 5. CDR3 size: 15 residues. DNA of the CDR3: TGCAGCGTTGAAGGAGGGACAGGGTTTTACAATGAGCAGTTCTTC. Its protein is CSVEGGTGFYNEQFF.

The chain employs TRBV25-1 and TRBJ1-4; a possible D gene is TRBD1 (6 bases). Germline V gene lookup returns CDR1 MGHDK and CDR2 SYGVNS. The CDR3 consists of 12 residues. V lost 10 bases and J 7 bases, leaving 13 bases between the germline ends. The CDR3 coding sequence is TGTGCCACCAGGGGCGGGGGTGAAAAACTGTTTTTT. Protein: CATRGGGEKLFF.